What follows is one TCR beta chain and its context. Antigen unknown. Markers CD45RO/CCR7/CD25/CD127/CD95/CD27 served to sort CD4+ naive, central memory, regulatory and stem cell-like memory cells. Expressed TCRB transcripts were sequenced, since all the RNA that had been isolated was reverse transcribed. The table came from immunoSEQ multiplex PCR; TCRdb's copy has only in-frame clones and leaves some out. This repertoire shows 150,000 to 200,000 clones, around 63% found once; its top ten account for 0.08% to 0.095%. This sample stems from a study of beta chain features in type 1 diabetes. At the level of the study: Investigators examined nearly 110,000,000 sorted cells across all samples. Notes on the study in general: A moderate, significant TCRB CDR3 shortening appeared in type 1 diabetes across four CD4+ subsets. cDNA sequencing could over-represent cells with high TCR expression. Compared to healthy donors, patients appeared to have naive, central memory and Treg TCRB repertoires that were more alike.

The J segment lost 0 bases and the V segment lost 6 bases, leaving 4 bases of the junction unmatched. Germline V gene data show CDR1 as SQVTM and CDR2 as ANQGSEA. The CDR3 extends over 14 amino acids. The clonotype was recovered from a man aged 25-40 years with type 1 diabetes. The chain has TRBV29-1 and TRBJ1-5; 8 bases agree with TRBD1. The material sequenced was naive CD4+ T cells from blood. The CDR3 nucleotides are TGCAGCGTGTCGACAGGGGCTAGCAATCAGCCCCAGCATTTT. Amino acid sequence: CSVSTGASNQPQHF.